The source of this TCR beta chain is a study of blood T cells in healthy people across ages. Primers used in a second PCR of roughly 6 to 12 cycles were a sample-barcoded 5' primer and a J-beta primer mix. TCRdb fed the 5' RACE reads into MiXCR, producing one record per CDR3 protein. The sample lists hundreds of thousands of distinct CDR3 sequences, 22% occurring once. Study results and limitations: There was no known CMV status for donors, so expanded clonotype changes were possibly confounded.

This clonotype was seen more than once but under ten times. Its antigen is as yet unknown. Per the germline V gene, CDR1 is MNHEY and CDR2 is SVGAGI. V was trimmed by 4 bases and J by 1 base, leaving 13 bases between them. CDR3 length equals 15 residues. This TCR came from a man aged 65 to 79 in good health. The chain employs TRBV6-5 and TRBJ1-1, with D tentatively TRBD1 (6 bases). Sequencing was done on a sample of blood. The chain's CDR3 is CASSLGGSRNTEAFF. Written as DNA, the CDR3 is TGTGCCAGCAGTTTAGGGGGGTCGAGGAACACTGAAGCTTTCTTT.